The sequence of this T cell receptor (beta chain) was determined in a study of OX40 agonist ivuxolimab in advanced cancers. Across the whole study: The patients got ivuxolimab, which is an agonistic anti-OX40 (CD134) antibody. Patients received ivuxolimab, an intravenous treatment, every 2 weeks at 0.01 to 10 mg/kg. Study-wide results and limits: The mean number of expanded clones was higher in CD8+ T cells than in CD4+.

In this sample, this clone turned up once. The antigen is undetermined. The CDR3 contains 13 residues. Germline loops: CDR1 SGHRS, CDR2 YFSETQ. Trimming removed 0 bases at V and 4 bases at J, with 8 bases between. Assay used: immunoSEQ multiplex PCR; TCRdb lists only in-frame clones, some missing. The table lists around 150,000 clones, approximately 94% of them singletons, with 0.9% to 1.2% in the top ten. V gene TRBV5-1 combines with J gene TRBJ2-7; no clear D gene. The input for sequencing was CD4+ or CD8+ T cells sorted from blood, taken in a trial of the OX40 agonist ivuxolimab. The sequence came from an adult with an advanced solid tumor such as melanoma, head and neck, liver or kidney cancer. Here the CDR3 DNA reads TGCGCCAGCAGCTTGGACGCGTGGTACGAGCAGTACTTC. This sequence encodes CASSLDAWYEQYF.